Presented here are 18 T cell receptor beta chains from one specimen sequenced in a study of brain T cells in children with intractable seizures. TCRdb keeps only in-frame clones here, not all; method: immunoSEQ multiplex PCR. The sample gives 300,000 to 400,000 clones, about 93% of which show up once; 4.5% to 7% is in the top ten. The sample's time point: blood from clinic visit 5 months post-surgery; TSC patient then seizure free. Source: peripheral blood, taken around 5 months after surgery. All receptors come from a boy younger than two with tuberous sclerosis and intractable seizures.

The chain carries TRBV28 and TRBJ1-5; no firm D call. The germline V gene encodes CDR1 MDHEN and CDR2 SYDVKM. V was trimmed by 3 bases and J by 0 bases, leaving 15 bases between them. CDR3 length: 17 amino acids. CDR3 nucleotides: TGTGCCAGCAGTTTCCATGACGGATCCTATAGCAATCAGCCCCAGCATTTT. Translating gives CASSFHDGSYSNQPQHF. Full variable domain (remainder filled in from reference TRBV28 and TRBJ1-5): DVKVTQSSRYLVKRTGEKVFLECVQDMDHENMFWYRQDPGLGLRLIYFSYDVKMKEKGDIPEGYSVSREKKERFSLILESASTNQTSMYLCASSFHDGSYSNQPQHFGDGTRLSIL.

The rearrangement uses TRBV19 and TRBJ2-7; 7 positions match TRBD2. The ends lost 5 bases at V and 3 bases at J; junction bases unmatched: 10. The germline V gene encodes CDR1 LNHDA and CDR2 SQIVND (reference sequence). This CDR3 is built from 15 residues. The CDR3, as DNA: TGTGCCAGTAGTTATGATGCGGGAGACAACTACGAGCAGTACTTC. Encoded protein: CASSYDAGDNYEQYF.

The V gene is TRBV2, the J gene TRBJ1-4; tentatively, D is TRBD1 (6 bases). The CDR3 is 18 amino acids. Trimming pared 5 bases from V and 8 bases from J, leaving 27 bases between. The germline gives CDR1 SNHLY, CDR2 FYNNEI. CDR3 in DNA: TGTGCCAGCAGTAGCCGGGAGGGGGAGGTTCGGCGAGAAGAAAAACTGTTTTTT. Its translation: CASSSREGEVRREEKLFF.

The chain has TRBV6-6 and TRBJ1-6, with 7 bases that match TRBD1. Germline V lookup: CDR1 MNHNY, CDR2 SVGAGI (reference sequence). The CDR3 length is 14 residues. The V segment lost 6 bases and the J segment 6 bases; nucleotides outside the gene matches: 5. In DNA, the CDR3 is TGTGCCAGCAGCAGGGGACAGACTAATTCACCCCTCCACTTT. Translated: CASSRGQTNSPLHF.

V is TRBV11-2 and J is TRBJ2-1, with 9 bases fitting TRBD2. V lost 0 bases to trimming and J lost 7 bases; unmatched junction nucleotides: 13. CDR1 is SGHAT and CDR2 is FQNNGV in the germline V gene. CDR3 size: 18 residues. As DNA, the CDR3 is TGTGCCAGCAGCTTAGACAGCGGGAGGCTTTTACGGGCGAATGAGCAGTTCTTC. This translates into CASSLDSGRLLRANEQFF. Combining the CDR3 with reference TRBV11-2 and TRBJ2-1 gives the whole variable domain EAGVAQSPRYKIIEKRQSVAFWCNPISGHATLYWYQQILGQGPKLLIQFQNNGVVDDSQLPKDRFSAERLKGVDSTLKIQPAKLEDSAVYLCASSLDSGRLLRANEQFFGPGTRLTVL.

The CDR3 region is CASSEDRGYEQYF. The CDR3 DNA reads as TGTGCCAGCAGTGAGGACAGGGGCTACGAGCAGTACTTC. The chain joins TRBV6-1 to TRBJ2-7, with TRBD1 identical over 9 bases. The length of the CDR3 is 13 residues. Germline V gene data show CDR1 as MNHNS and CDR2 as SASEGT. After removal of 3 bases from V and 3 bases from J, the junction contained 0 bases not matched to a gene.

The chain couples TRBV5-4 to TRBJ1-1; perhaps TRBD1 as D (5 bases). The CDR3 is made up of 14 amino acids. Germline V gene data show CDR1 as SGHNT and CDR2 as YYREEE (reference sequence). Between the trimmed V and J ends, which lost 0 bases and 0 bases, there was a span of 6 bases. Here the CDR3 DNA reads TGTGCCAGCAGCTTGGGCAGGGTGAACACTGAAGCTTTCTTT. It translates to CASSLGRVNTEAFF.

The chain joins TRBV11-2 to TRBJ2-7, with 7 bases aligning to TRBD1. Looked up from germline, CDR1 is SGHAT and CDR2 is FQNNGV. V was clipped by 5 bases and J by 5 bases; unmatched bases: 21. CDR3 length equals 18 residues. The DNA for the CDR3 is TGTGCCAGCAGCCAGAGGGCAGGGGGAGTGAGGATTCGCCACGAGCAGTACTTC. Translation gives CASSQRAGGVRIRHEQYF.

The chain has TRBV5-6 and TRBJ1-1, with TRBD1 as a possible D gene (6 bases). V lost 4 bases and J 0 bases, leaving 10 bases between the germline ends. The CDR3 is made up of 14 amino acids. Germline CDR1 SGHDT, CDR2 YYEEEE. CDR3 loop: CASSHRQVNTEAFF. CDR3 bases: TGTGCCAGCAGCCACCGACAGGTGAACACTGAAGCTTTCTTT.

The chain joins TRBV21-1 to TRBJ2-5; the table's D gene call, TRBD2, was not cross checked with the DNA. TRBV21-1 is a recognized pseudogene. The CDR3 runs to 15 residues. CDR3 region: CASSTHRTSFKTQYF. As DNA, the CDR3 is TGTGCCAGCAGCACCCACCGGACTAGCTTTAAGACCCAGTACTTC.

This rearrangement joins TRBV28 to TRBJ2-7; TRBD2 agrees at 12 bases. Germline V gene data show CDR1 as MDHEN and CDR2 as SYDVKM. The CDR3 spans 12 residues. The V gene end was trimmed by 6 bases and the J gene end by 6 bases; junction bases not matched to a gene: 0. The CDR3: CASRTSGSEQYF. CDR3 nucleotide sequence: TGTGCCAGCAGGACTAGCGGGAGCGAGCAGTACTTC.

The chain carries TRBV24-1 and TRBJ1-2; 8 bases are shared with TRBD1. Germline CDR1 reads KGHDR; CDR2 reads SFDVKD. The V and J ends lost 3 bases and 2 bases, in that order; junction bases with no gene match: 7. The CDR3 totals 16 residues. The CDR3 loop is CATSDPRTGPNYGYTF. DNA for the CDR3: TGTGCCACCAGTGATCCTCGGACAGGGCCGAACTATGGCTACACCTTC.

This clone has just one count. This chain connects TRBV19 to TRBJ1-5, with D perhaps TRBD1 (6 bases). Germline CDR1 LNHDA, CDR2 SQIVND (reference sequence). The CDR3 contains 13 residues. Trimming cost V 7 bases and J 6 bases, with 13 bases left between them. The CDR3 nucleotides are TGTGCCAGTACCCTGGGGGCAAGTCAGCCCCAGCATTTT. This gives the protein CASTLGASQPQHF.

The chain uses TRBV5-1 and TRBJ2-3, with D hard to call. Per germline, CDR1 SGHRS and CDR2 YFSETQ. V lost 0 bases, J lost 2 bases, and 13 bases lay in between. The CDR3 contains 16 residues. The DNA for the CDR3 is TGCGCCAGCAGCTTGGCCGCGACCCCAGACACAGATACGCAGTATTTT. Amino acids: CASSLAATPDTDTQYF. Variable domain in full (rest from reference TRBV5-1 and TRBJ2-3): KAGVTQTPRYLIKTRGQQVTLSCSPISGHRSVSWYQQTPGQGLQFLFEYFSETQRNKGNFPGRFSGRQFSNSRSEMNVSTLELGDSALYLCASSLAATPDTDTQYFGPGTRLTVL.

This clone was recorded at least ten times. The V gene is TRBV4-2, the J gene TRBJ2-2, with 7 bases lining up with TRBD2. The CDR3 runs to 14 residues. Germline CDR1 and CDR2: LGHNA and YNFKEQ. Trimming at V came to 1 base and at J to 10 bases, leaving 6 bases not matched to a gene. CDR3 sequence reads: CASSQVERGEELFF. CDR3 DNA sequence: TGTGCCAGCAGCCAAGTCGAACGGGGGGAGGAGCTGTTTTTT.

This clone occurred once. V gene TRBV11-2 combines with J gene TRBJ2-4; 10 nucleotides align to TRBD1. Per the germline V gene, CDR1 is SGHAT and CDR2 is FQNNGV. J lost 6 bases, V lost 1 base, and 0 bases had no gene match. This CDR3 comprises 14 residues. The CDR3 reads CASSLGTGGNIQYF. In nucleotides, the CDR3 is TGTGCCAGCAGCTTAGGGACAGGGGGAAACATTCAGTACTTC.

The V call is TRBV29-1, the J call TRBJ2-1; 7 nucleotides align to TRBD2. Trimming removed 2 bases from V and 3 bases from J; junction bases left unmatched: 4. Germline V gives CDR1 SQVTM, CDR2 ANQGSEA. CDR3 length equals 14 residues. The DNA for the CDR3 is TGCAGCGTTGAAAGGCGGGAGTTCTACAATGAGCAGTTCTTC. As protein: CSVERREFYNEQFF.

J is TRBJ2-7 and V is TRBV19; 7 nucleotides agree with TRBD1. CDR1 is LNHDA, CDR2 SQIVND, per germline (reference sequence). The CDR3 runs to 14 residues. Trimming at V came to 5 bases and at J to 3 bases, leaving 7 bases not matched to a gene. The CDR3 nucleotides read TGTGCCAGTAGTTCCCCGACAGGGAGCTACGAGCAGTACTTC. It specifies CASSSPTGSYEQYF.